This T cell receptor (beta chain) was documented in a study of blood T cell repertoires in COVID-19. The protocol was immunoSEQ multiplex PCR, while the TCRdb copy is restricted to in-frame clones and leaves out a portion. The sample has 15,000 to 20,000 clones, 86% seen once. Germline CDR1 reads MGHDK; CDR2 reads SYGVNS. V was cut by 3 bases and J by 5 bases, with 14 bases left in between. The CDR3 length is 15 residues. The sequenced sample consisted of peripheral blood. The chain uses TRBV25-1 and TRBJ2-1, with D uncertain. The origin of this receptor is a human donor with active COVID-19. The donor label of this sample is uncertain. Here the CDR3 DNA reads TGTGCCAGCAGTGAGGTCGGTTGGCAGGACAATGAGCAGTTCTTC. Its translation: CASSEVGWQDNEQFF.